This T cell receptor (beta chain) was identified in a study of cytomegalovirus exposure and HLA in healthy donors. Use of 60 Vbeta and 13 Jbeta primers characterized the PCR. Clones were read by immunoSEQ multiplex PCR, and TCRdb kept only the in-frame ones, dropping some. The table has roughly 140,000 clones, 75% to 80% seen once; the top ten hold 6.2%. J gave up 4 bases and V 1 base, and 5 bases lay outside the gene matches. CDR3 size: 15 residues. Germline V gives CDR1 SEHNR, CDR2 FQNEAQ (reference sequence). This clone has only a few counts. What it recognizes is unknown. Study observations and caveats: Rare TCR sequences dominated, though some public TCRs recurred in many donors. No immune exposure information besides CMV serostatus was available.

The chain links TRBV7-9 to TRBJ2-3; 7 bases are a match to TRBD1. The TCR comes from a woman in her thirties or forties in good health and CMV-seropositive. Sample: PBMCs. The DNA of the CDR3 is TGTGCCAGCAGCTTAGGTCTTCAGGGGGCAGATACGCAGTATTTT. Its protein is CASSLGLQGADTQYF.